The entry that follows covers one TCR beta chain sequence. Its antigen is still unknown. Indicated treatment: oral pan-JAK inhibitor, 5-10 mg twice daily. The data were obtained in a study of CD8+ T cells in alopecia areata. About the research overall: Treatment with tofacitinib (6 to 18 months) was followed by 6 months off drug.

V lost 5 bases to trimming and J lost 2 bases, with 15 bases between them. The CDR3 sequence is 15 residues long. Looked up from germline, CDR1 is SEHNR and CDR2 is FQNEAQ (reference sequence). cDNA prepared by RNA extraction and subsequent reverse transcription served as the template for sequencing. Measured with immunoSEQ multiplex PCR; TCRdb has only the in-frame clones, and not every one. There are some 160,000 clones in the sample; about three fifths occur only once, and over 0.85% lies in the top ten. Findings and caveats of the study: Higher clonality was seen in lesional scalp than in normal scalp, especially in alopecia totalis/universalis. Because one nonresponder was included, the link of baseline CD8+ expansion to response is considered uncertain.

The sequencing used CD4+ T cells sorted from blood, collected at week 4, from a patient treated with tofacitinib. This chain connects TRBV7-9 to TRBJ2-5; D might be TRBD2 (5 bases). This receptor was taken from a human donor with alopecia areata. CDR3 sequence (DNA): TGTGCCAGCAGCCCTTCGAGGGTGGGTCAAGAGACCCAGTACTTC. This translates into CASSPSRVGQETQYF.